Listed below are T cell receptor beta chains from one sample, sequenced in a study of early T cells in non-severe SARS-CoV-2 infection. TCRdb analysed the 5' RACE reads with MiXCR anew, one entry per CDR3 protein. The sample has some 40,000 distinct CDR3 sequences, 6% to 9.5% seen once; the top ten hold 12%. This specimen consisted of whole blood, obtained at baseline. Source of these receptors: an adult who was a healthcare worker with PCR-confirmed SARS-CoV-2 infection or an uninfected control (not recorded which). Both conserved end residues are part of each CDR3. A D gene is named only where the DNA matches it firmly. Clone size is stated in some rows and not others, as once, few, many or a class when expanded.

V	J	size	D	DNA	CDR3
TRBV21-1	TRBJ1-1	few	NA	TGTGCCAGCAGCAAGAACCCCAACACTGAAGCTTTCTTT	CASSKNPNTEAFF
TRBV12-3/TRBV12-4	TRBJ2-1	NA	NA	TGTGCCAGCAGTTTAGCGCATCATGAGACAGAAAAAATGAATGAGCAGTTCTTC	CASSLAHHETEKMNEQFF
TRBV7-6	TRBJ2-2	medium-sized	TRBD2	TGTGCCAGCAGCTTAGGACTAGCGGGGGACCACGGGGAGCTGTTTTTT	CASSLGLAGDHGELFF
TRBV7-9	TRBJ2-5	many	NA	TGTGCCAGCAGTTCCGGAAAAGAGACCCAGTACTTC	CASSSGKETQYF
TRBV29-1	TRBJ2-7	many	TRBD2	TGCAGCGTTGAAGATCGTAGCGGGGGTTACGAGCAGTACTTC	CSVEDRSGGYEQYF
TRBV10-2	TRBJ1-6	many	TRBD1	TGCGCCAGCCGGGACAGCGATATCATGTGGCCCCTCCACTTT	CASRDSDIMWPLHF
TRBV11-2	TRBJ2-7	many	TRBD1	TGTGCCAGCAGCCCTATAGATAGACAGGGGATCTACGAGCAGTACTTC	CASSPIDRQGIYEQYF
TRBV12-3/TRBV12-4	TRBJ1-5	few	NA	TGTGCCAGCAGTTTCGCCGGGAATCAGCCCCAGCATTTT	CASSFAGNQPQHF
TRBV12-3/TRBV12-4	TRBJ2-5	few	NA	TGTGCCAGCAGCCATACCCAAGAGACCCAGTACTTC	CASSHTQETQYF
TRBV5-5	TRBJ2-1	many	NA	TGTGCCAGCACCCTTGGTGTCAGCTCCTACAATGAGCAGTTCTTC	CASTLGVSSYNEQFF
TRBV19	TRBJ1-2	NA	TRBD1	TGTGCCAGCCGGGACCCGGGACAGGGACTACTCTATGGCTACACCTTC	CASRDPGQGLLYGYTF
TRBV2	TRBJ2-3	many	TRBD2	TGTGCCAGCAGGGGACTAGCGGGGATGGTAGATACGCAGTATTTT	CASRGLAGMVDTQYF
TRBV29-1	TRBJ2-3	NA	TRBD2	TGCAGCGTTTCCCCTAGCGGGGGGGCCCCCACAGATACGCAGTATTTT	CSVSPSGGAPTDTQYF
TRBV7-9	TRBJ1-5	NA	NA	TGTGCCAGCAGCTTAGATCCGCCAGGGACGGAGCCCCAGCATTTT	CASSLDPPGTEPQHF
TRBV29-1	TRBJ2-1	NA	NA	TGCAGCGTTGGGGGTCTGTCCTACAATGAGCAGTTCTTC	CSVGGLSYNEQFF
TRBV19	TRBJ2-4	NA	NA	TGTGCCAGTAGCCCTCAGGCTAGGTCAGCTGGCAAAAACATTCAGTACTTC	CASSPQARSAGKNIQYF
TRBV5-1	TRBJ1-1	many	NA	TGCGCCAGCAGCTCCGGACAAAAGAACACTGAAGCTTTCTTT	CASSSGQKNTEAFF
TRBV20-1	TRBJ1-5	many	NA	TGCAGTGCTAGGACCGGGACAAATAGCAATCAGCCCCAGCATTTT	CSARTGTNSNQPQHF
TRBV6-5	TRBJ2-5	few	NA	TGTGCCAGCAGTTCCCTGAGGGGTGGCTATGAGACCCAGTACTTC	CASSSLRGGYETQYF
TRBV18	TRBJ2-5	many	NA	TGTGCCAGCTCACGCGAAGAGACCCAGTACTTC	CASSREETQYF
TRBV6-5	TRBJ2-3	NA	NA	TGTGCCAGCAAAAGGTCTGTGAGGGCTAGCGCGACAGATACGCAGTATTTT	CASKRSVRASATDTQYF
TRBV18	TRBJ2-7	many	TRBD2	TGTGCCAGCTCACTAGGGTCCGGGGGGTCCTCCTACGAGCAGTACTTC	CASSLGSGGSSYEQYF
TRBV5-6	TRBJ2-3	few	NA	TGTGCCAGCAGCTACGCCACAGATACGCAGTATTTT	CASSYATDTQYF
TRBV6-5	TRBJ2-2	many	NA	TGTGCCAGCATCTATCCGGGGCAGGCTGGCCCGATATCGAACACCGGGGAGCTGTTTTTT	CASIYPGQAGPISNTGELFF